A selection of T cell receptor beta chains follows, all from one sample in a study of cytomegalovirus exposure and HLA in healthy donors. TCRdb's table, derived via immunoSEQ multiplex PCR, lists solely in-frame clones and lacks some. The table has about 110,000 clones, approximately 70% seen once. Sequenced material: PBMCs. These TCRs come from a man between 25 and 39 years old in good health and CMV-seropositive. CDR3s include the opening cysteine and the closing phenylalanine or tryptophan. Fields, in order: J gene, clone size, V gene, D gene, CDR3 DNA, CDR3 protein. D genes are given only for firm matches. Rows may omit the clone size; those that give it use once, few, many or a size class.

j_gene: TRBJ2-5
abundance: NA
v_gene: TRBV9
d_gene: TRBD2
CDR3nt: TGTGCCAGCAGCGGTAGCGGGGGGCTCCAAGAGACCCAGTACTTC
CDR3aa: CASSGSGGLQETQYF

j_gene: TRBJ1-1
abundance: NA
v_gene: TRBV4-1
d_gene: NA
CDR3nt: TGCGCCAGCAGCCCGAGACAGGCCCGGGGTGAAGCTTTCTTT
CDR3aa: CASSPRQARGEAFF

j_gene: TRBJ1-2
abundance: NA
v_gene: TRBV2
d_gene: TRBD1
CDR3nt: TGTGCCAGCAGCGGACAGGGTCTCTACACCTTC
CDR3aa: CASSGQGLYTF

j_gene: TRBJ2-3
abundance: NA
v_gene: TRBV7-3
d_gene: NA
CDR3nt: TGTGCCAGCAGCTCGATACTCACAGATACGCAGTATTTT
CDR3aa: CASSSILTDTQYF

j_gene: TRBJ1-2
abundance: NA
v_gene: TRBV10-3
d_gene: NA
CDR3nt: TGTGCCATCATGTCTCAGGGAGGTGGCTACACCTTC
CDR3aa: CAIMSQGGGYTF

j_gene: TRBJ1-1
abundance: NA
v_gene: TRBV7-9
d_gene: NA
CDR3nt: TGTGCCACTGGACAGAGTCTGATGAACACTGAAGCTTTCTTT
CDR3aa: CATGQSLMNTEAFF

j_gene: TRBJ2-7
abundance: NA
v_gene: TRBV5-1
d_gene: TRBD1
CDR3nt: TGCGCCAGCAGCTACGGGCCGGGACAGGGCTCCTACGAGCAGTACTTC
CDR3aa: CASSYGPGQGSYEQYF

j_gene: TRBJ1-2
abundance: NA
v_gene: TRBV6-1
d_gene: NA
CDR3nt: TGTGCCAGCAGTGAGAGACAGGCGACGCGGGGCTACACCTTC
CDR3aa: CASSERQATRGYTF

j_gene: TRBJ2-3
abundance: once
v_gene: TRBV5-1
d_gene: TRBD1
CDR3nt: TGCGCCAGCAGCCTCCGGGACAGGGTCATAGATACGCAGTATTTT
CDR3aa: CASSLRDRVIDTQYF

j_gene: TRBJ1-1
abundance: few
v_gene: TRBV27
d_gene: NA
CDR3nt: TGTGCCAGCAGTCCTTCTACGGGTTATCTGAACACTGAAGCTTTCTTT
CDR3aa: CASSPSTGYLNTEAFF

j_gene: TRBJ2-5
abundance: NA
v_gene: TRBV5-6
d_gene: TRBD2
CDR3nt: TGTGCCAGCAGCCAACTAGCGGGAGAATTGGAGACCCAGTACTTC
CDR3aa: CASSQLAGELETQYF